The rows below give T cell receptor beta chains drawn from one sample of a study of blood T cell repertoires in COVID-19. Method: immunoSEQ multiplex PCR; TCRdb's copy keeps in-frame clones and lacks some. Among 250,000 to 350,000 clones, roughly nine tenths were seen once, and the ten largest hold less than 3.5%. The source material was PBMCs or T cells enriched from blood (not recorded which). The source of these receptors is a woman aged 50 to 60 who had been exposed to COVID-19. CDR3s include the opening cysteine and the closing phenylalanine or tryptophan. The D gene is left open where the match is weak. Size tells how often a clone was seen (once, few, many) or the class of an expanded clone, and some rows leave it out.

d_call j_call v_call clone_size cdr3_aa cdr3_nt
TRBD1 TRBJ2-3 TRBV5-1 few CASSETGGINTQYF TGCGCCAGCAGCGAGACAGGGGGCATAAATACGCAGTATTTT
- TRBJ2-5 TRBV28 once CASSLARDEQETQYF TGTGCCAGCAGTTTAGCGCGGGACGAGCAAGAGACCCAGTACTTC
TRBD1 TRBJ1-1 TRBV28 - CASSLSTGLGEAFF TGTGCCAGCAGTTTATCGACAGGGTTGGGTGAAGCTTTCTTT
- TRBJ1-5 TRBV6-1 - CASSEDLGAGNQPQHF TGTGCCAGCAGTGAAGACCTGGGGGCTGGCAATCAGCCCCAGCATTTT
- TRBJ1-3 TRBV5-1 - CASNPDGASGNTIYF TGCGCCAGCAATCCTGACGGAGCCTCTGGAAACACCATATATTTT
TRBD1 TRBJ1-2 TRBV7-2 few CASSAGGQGHNYGYTF TGTGCCAGCAGCGCGGGGGGACAGGGACATAACTATGGCTACACCTTC
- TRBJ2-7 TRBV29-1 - CSVSRPGGSYEQYF TGCAGCGTTTCGAGACCCGGAGGCTCCTACGAGCAGTACTTC
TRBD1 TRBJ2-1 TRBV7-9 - CASSPGTGNFNEQFF TGTGCCAGCAGTCCCGGGACAGGGAATTTCAATGAGCAGTTCTTC
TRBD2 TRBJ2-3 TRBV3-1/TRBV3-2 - CASSPSGGAKDTQYF TGTGCCAGCAGCCCTAGCGGGGGGGCCAAGGATACGCAGTATTTT
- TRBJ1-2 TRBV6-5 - CASSPGVAGNYGYTF TGTGCCAGCAGCCCGGGGGTGGCAGGGAACTATGGCTACACCTTC
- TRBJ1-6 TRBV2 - CASSEYRAYSPLHF TGTGCCAGCAGTGAATACAGGGCTTATTCACCCCTCCACTTT
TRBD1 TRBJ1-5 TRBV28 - CASSRTGGGFHNQPQHF TGTGCCAGCAGTCGGACAGGGGGCGGTTTTCACAATCAGCCCCAGCATTTT
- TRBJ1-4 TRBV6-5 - CASRGGGNEKLFF TGTGCCAGCCGCGGGGGGGGCAATGAAAAACTGTTTTTT
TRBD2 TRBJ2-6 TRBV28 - CASISGGETGANVLTF TGTGCCAGCATCTCGGGAGGGGAGACTGGGGCCAACGTCCTGACTTTC
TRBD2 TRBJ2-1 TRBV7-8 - CASRIFGLAGGRNEQFF TGTGCCAGCAGAATCTTCGGACTAGCGGGGGGCCGCAATGAGCAGTTCTTC
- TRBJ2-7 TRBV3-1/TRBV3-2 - CASSQGLGYEQYF TGTGCCAGCAGCCAAGGTCTAGGCTACGAGCAGTACTTC
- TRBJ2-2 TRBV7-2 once CASSLASQVGELFF TGTGCCAGCAGCTTAGCTTCTCAGGTCGGGGAGCTGTTTTTT
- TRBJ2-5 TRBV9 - CASSVSSGVHQETQYF TGTGCCAGCAGCGTAAGTAGCGGAGTTCACCAAGAGACCCAGTACTTC
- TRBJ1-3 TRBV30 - CAWSVSGGSRTGNTIYF TGTGCCTGGAGTGTATCGGGGGGGTCGAGAACTGGAAACACCATATATTTT
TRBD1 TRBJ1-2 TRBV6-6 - CASSLMSYRGSFNGYTF TGTGCCAGCAGTCTTATGAGCTACAGGGGGTCTTTTAATGGCTACACCTTC
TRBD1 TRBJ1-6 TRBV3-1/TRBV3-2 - CASSPRDRGNSPLHF TGTGCCAGCAGCCCCCGTGACAGGGGGAATTCACCCCTCCACTTT
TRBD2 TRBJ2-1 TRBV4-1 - CASSQGLARDEQFF TGCGCCAGCAGCCAAGGACTAGCTCGCGATGAGCAGTTCTTC
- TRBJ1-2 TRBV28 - CASSSTTDSLGLYGYTF TGTGCCAGCAGTTCCACCACGGACAGTCTCGGTCTCTATGGCTACACCTTC
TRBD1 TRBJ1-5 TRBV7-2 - CASSLDRGGQPQHF TGTGCCAGCAGCTTAGACAGGGGCGGCCAGCCCCAGCATTTT
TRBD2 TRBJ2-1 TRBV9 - CASSVDQRGGVNEQFF TGTGCCAGCAGCGTAGATCAGCGGGGGGGAGTCAATGAGCAGTTCTTC
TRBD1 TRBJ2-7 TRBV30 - CAWSGTGPYEQYF TGTGCCTGGAGTGGGACAGGGCCCTACGAGCAGTACTTC
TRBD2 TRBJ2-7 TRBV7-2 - CASSRLAEQYF TGTGCCAGCAGCCGACTAGCCGAGCAGTACTTC
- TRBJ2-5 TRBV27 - CASSGQGARTQYF TGTGCCAGCAGTGGACAAGGGGCGAGGACCCAGTACTTC
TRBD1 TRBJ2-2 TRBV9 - CASSPGDRDTGELFF TGTGCCAGCAGTCCCGGAGACAGGGACACCGGGGAGCTGTTTTTT
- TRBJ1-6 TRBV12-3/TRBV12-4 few CASSGGEDSPLHF TGTGCCAGCAGTGGAGGGGAGGATTCACCCCTCCACTTT
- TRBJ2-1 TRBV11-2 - CASSSWTDNERFF TGTGCCAGCAGCTCATGGACGGACAATGAGCGGTTCTTC
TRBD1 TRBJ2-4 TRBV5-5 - CASSLGDSKNIQYF TGTGCCAGCAGCTTGGGGGACAGCAAAAACATTCAGTACTTC